This TCR beta chain was captured by sequencing in a study of vaccination and CD4 T cells after COVID-19. Study overall: The post-COVID samples were taken a median approximately 95 days after diagnosis, anywhere from 35 to 161. Overall study results and limits: Within the convalescent patients, a median roughly 87% of the SARS-CoV-2-reactive clones were ones that appeared only post-vaccination.

Sequencing of DNA taken from cultured CD4+ T cells relied on the Oncomine TCR Beta short-read assay. Investigators isolated genomic DNA from cultured CD4+ T cells. TCRdb reanalysed the PCR reads using MiXCR and keeps one entry per CDR3 protein. The sample contains some 16,000 distinct CDR3 sequences, roughly 54% of which appear only once. This clonotype was counted between two and nine times. Its target is not known. Time point defined: late sampling 161 to 241 days after vaccination in a few convalescent patients. The treatment here: roughly 10-day PBMC culture with coronavirus spike peptide pools or control peptides (ViraFEST assay). This receptor was identified in a human donor who had recovered from COVID-19. Sequenced here: CD4+ T cells from blood, cultured in vitro, sampled about 7 months after SARS-CoV-2 vaccination.

CDR3 DNA: TGTGCCAGCAGTTACCTCCGGGGCGGAGTTTACGAGCAGTACTTC. Translation: CASSYLRGGVYEQYF. V is TRBV6-5 and J is TRBJ2-7; TRBD1 or TRBD2 may be the D gene (5 bases each). The CDR3 spans 15 residues. V was clipped by 2 bases and J by 4 bases, with 15 bases between them. CDR1 is MNHEY, CDR2 SVGAGI, per germline.